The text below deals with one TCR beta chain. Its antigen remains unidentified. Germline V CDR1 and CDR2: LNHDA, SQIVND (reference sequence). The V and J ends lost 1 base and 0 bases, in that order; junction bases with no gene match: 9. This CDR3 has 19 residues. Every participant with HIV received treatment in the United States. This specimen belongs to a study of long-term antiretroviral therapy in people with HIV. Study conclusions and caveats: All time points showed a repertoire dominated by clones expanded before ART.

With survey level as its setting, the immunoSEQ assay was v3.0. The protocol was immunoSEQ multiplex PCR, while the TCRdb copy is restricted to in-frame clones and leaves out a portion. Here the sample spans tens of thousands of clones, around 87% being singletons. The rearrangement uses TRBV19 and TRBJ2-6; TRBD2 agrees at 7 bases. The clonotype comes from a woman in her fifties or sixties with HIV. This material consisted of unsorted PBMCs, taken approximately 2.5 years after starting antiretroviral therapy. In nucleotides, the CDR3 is TGTGCCAGTAGTATAGGTCGGCTAGCGGACCTCTCTGGGGCCAACGTCCTGACTTTC. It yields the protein CASSIGRLADLSGANVLTF.